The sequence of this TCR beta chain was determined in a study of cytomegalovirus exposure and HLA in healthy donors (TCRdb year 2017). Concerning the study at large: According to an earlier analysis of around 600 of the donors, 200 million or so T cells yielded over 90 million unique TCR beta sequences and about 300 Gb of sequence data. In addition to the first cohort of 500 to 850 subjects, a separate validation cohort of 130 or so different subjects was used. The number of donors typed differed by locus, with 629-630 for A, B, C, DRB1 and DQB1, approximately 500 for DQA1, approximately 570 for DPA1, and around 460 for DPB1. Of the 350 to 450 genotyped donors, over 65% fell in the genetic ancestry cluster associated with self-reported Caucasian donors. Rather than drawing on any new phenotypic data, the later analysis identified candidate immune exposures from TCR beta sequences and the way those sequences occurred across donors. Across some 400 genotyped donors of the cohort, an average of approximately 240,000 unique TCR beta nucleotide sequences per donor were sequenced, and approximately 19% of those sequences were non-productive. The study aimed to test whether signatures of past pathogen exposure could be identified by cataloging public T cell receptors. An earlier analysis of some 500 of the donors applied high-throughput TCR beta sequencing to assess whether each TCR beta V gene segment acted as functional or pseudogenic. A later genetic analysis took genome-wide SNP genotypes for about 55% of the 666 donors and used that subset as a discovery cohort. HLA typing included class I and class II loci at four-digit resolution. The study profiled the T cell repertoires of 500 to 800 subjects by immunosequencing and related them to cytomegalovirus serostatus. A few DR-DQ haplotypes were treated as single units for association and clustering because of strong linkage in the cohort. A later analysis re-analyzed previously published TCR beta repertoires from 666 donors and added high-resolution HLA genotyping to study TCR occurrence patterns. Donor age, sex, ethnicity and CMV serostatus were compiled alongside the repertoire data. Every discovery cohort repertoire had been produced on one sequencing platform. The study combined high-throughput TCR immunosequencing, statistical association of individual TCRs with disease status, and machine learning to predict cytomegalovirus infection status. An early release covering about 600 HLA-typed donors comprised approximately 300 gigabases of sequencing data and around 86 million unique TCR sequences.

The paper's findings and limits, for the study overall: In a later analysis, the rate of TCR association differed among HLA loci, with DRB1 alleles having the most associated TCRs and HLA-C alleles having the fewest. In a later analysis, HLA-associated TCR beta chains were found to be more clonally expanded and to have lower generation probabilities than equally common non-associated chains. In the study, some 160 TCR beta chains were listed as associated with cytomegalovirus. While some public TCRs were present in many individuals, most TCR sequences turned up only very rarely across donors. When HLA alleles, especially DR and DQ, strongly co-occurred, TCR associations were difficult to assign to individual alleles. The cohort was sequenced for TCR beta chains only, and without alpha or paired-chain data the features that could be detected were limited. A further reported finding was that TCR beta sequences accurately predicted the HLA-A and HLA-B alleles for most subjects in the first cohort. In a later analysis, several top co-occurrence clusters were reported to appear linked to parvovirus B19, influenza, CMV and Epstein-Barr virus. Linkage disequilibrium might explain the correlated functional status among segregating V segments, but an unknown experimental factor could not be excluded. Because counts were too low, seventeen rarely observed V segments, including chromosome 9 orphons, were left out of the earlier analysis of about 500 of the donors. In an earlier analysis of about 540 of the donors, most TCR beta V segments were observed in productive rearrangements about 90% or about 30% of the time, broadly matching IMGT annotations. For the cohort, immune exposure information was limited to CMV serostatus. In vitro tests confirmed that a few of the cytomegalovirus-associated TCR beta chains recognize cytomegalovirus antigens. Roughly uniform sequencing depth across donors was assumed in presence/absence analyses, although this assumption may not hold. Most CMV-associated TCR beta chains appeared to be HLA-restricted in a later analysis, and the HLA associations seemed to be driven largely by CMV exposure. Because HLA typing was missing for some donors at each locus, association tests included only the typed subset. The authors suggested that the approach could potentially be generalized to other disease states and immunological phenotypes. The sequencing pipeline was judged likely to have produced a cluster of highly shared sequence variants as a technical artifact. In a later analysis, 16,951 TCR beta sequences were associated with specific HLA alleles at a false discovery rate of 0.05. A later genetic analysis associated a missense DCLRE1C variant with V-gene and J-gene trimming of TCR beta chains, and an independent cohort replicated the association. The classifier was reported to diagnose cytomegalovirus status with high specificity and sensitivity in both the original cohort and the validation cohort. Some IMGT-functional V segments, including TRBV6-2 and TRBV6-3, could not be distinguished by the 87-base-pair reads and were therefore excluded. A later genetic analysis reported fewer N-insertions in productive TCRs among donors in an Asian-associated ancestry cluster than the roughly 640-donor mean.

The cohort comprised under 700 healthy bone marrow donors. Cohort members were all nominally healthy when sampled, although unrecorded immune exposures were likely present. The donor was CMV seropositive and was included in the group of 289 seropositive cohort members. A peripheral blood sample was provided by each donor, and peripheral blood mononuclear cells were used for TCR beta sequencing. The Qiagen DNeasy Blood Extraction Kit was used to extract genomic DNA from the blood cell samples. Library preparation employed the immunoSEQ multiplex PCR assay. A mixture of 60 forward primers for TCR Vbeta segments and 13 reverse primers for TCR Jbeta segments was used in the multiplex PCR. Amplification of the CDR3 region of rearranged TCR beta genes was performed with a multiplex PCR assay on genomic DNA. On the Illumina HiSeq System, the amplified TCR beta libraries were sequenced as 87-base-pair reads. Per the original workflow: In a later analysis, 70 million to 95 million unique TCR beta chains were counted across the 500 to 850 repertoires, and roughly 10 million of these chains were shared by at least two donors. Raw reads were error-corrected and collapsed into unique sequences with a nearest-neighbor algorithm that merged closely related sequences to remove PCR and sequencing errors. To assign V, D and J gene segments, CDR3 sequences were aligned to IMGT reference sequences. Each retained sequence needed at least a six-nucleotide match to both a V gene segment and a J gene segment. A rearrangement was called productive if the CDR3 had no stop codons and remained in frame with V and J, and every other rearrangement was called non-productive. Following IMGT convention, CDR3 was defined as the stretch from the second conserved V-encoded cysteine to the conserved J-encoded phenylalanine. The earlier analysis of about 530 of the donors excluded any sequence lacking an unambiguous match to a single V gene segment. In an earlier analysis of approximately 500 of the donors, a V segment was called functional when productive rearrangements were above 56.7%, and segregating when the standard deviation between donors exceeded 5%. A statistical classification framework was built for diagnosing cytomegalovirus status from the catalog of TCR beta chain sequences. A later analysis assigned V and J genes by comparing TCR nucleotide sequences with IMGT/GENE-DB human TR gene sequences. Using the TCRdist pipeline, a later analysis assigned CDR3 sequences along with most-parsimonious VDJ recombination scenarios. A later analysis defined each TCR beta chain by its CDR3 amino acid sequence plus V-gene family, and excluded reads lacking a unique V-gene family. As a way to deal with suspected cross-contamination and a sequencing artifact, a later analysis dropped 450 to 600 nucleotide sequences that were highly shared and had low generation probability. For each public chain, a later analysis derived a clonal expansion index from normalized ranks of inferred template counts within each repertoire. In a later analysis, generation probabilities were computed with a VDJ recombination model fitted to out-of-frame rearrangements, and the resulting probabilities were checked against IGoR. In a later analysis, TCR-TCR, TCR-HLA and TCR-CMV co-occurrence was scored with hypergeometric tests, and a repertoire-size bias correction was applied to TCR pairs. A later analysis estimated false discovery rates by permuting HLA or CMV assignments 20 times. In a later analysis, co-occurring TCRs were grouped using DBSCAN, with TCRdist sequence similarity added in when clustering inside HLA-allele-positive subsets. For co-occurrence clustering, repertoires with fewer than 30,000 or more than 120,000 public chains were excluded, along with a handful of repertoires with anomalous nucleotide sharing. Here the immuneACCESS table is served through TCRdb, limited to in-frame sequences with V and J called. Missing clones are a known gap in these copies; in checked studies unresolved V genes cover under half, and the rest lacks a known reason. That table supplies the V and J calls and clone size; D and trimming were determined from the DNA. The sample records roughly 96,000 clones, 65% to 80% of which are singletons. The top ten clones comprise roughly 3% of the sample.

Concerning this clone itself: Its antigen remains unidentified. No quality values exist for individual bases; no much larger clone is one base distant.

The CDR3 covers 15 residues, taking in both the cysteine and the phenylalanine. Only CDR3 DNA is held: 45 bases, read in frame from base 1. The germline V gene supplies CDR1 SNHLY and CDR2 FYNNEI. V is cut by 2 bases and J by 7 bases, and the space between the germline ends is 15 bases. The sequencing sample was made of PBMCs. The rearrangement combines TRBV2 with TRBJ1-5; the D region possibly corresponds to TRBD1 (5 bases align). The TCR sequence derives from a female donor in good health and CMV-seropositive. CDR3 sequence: CASSEIGRRGQPQHF. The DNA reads TGTGCCAGCAGTGAAATAGGGAGGCGGGGGCAGCCCCAGCATTTT.